This is a list of T cell receptor beta chains from one sample in a study of cytomegalovirus exposure and HLA in healthy donors. Assay used: immunoSEQ multiplex PCR; TCRdb lists only in-frame clones, some missing. Of 100,000 to 120,000 clones in the sample, approximately 89% were seen once. Sequencing was carried out using PBMCs. All receptors derive from a woman aged 18-30 years in good health and CMV-seronegative. Both conserved end residues are part of each CDR3. Fields, in order: J gene, CDR3 length, D gene, V gene, clone size, CDR3 protein, CDR3 DNA. The D gene is left open where the match is weak. For some rows the clone size is stated as once, few or many, or as a class when expanded; others skip it.

J: TRBJ1-5; length: 13; D: -; V: TRBV7-2; size: -; CDR3: CASSSRGNQPQHF; DNA: TGTGCCAGCAGCTCCCGCGGCAATCAGCCCCAGCATTTT
J: TRBJ2-7; length: 17; D: -; V: TRBV7-2; size: -; CDR3: CASSRYGITTGSYEQYF; DNA: TGTGCCAGCAGCCGCTACGGTATCACTACAGGCTCCTACGAGCAGTACTTC
J: TRBJ2-3; length: 14; D: TRBD1; V: TRBV30; size: -; CDR3: CAWSVQGAKDTQYF; DNA: TGTGCCTGGAGTGTACAGGGGGCGAAAGATACGCAGTATTTT
J: TRBJ2-1; length: 16; D: TRBD1; V: TRBV7-2; size: -; CDR3: CASSLEDRGLLNEQFF; DNA: TGTGCCAGCAGCTTAGAAGACAGGGGGCTCCTGAATGAGCAGTTCTTC
J: TRBJ1-5; length: 16; D: -; V: TRBV28; size: -; CDR3: CASSFGSGDGNQPQHF; DNA: TGTGCCAGCAGTTTCGGTTCAGGGGATGGCAATCAGCCCCAGCATTTT
J: TRBJ2-1; length: 16; D: TRBD2; V: TRBV29-1; size: -; CDR3: CSVAGTSGSSGDEQFF; DNA: TGCAGCGTTGCGGGGACTAGCGGGAGTAGCGGCGATGAGCAGTTCTTC
J: TRBJ2-3; length: 15; D: -; V: TRBV2; size: -; CDR3: CASNGASASTDTQYF; DNA: TGTGCCAGCAACGGTGCTAGCGCCAGCACAGATACGCAGTATTTT
J: TRBJ2-7; length: 11; D: -; V: TRBV28; size: -; CDR3: CASSLRSEQYF; DNA: TGTGCCAGCAGTTTGAGGTCCGAGCAGTACTTC
J: TRBJ1-1; length: 13; D: TRBD1; V: TRBV10-3; size: -; CDR3: CAISGDSGTEAFF; DNA: TGTGCCATCAGCGGGGACAGTGGGACTGAAGCTTTCTTT
J: TRBJ1-5; length: 19; D: TRBD1; V: TRBV15; size: once; CDR3: CATSSGSDRGKSRIQPQHF; DNA: TGTGCCACCAGCAGTGGTTCGGACAGGGGGAAAAGCAGAATCCAGCCCCAGCATTTT
J: TRBJ2-7; length: 13; D: -; V: TRBV7-8; size: -; CDR3: CASSLAGGREQYF; DNA: TGTGCCAGCAGCTTAGCGGGGGGGCGCGAGCAGTACTTC
J: TRBJ2-7; length: 18; D: TRBD2; V: TRBV7-6; size: -; CDR3: CASSLSLSLAGEVYEQYF; DNA: TGTGCCAGCAGCCTTTCCCTATCCTTGGCGGGAGAGGTATACGAGCAGTACTTC
J: TRBJ1-2; length: 13; D: -; V: TRBV27; size: -; CDR3: CASSGQNNYGYTF; DNA: TGTGCCAGCAGCGGACAGAATAACTATGGCTACACCTTC
J: TRBJ1-4; length: 15; D: TRBD1; V: TRBV5-1; size: once; CDR3: CASSPRDRGLGELFF; DNA: TGCGCCAGCAGCCCCCGGGACAGGGGGCTGGGGGAACTGTTTTTT
J: TRBJ2-5; length: 14; D: -; V: TRBV6-1; size: -; CDR3: CASSARQDRETQYF; DNA: TGTGCCAGCAGTGCCCGACAGGATAGAGAGACCCAGTACTTC
J: TRBJ2-2; length: 16; D: TRBD1; V: TRBV28; size: -; CDR3: CASSFLGQGNTGELFF; DNA: TGTGCCAGCAGTTTTCTCGGACAGGGGAACACCGGGGAGCTGTTTTTT
J: TRBJ2-7; length: 15; D: TRBD1; V: TRBV6-5; size: -; CDR3: CASTTMTGGEYEQYF; DNA: TGTGCCAGCACCACAATGACAGGGGGAGAGTACGAGCAGTACTTC
J: TRBJ2-1; length: 11; D: -; V: TRBV20-1; size: -; CDR3: CSARDRYEQFF; DNA: TGCAGTGCTAGAGATCGGTATGAGCAGTTCTTC
J: TRBJ1-3; length: 14; D: -; V: TRBV5-1; size: -; CDR3: CASRSLPSGNTIYF; DNA: TGCGCCAGCCGCTCACTTCCCTCTGGAAACACCATATATTTT
J: TRBJ2-5; length: 19; D: TRBD2; V: TRBV28; size: -; CDR3: CASRLKRLAGGPGRETQYF; DNA: TGTGCCAGCAGGCTAAAGAGACTAGCGGGAGGGCCTGGGCGTGAGACCCAGTACTTC
J: TRBJ2-2; length: 17; D: TRBD2; V: TRBV27; size: -; CDR3: CASTQMRLAGVIGELFF; DNA: TGTGCCAGCACCCAAATGCGACTAGCGGGAGTTATCGGGGAGCTGTTTTTT
J: TRBJ2-3; length: 16; D: TRBD2; V: TRBV9; size: -; CDR3: CASSAAGGSSTDTQYF; DNA: TGTGCCAGCAGCGCAGCGGGGGGATCTAGCACAGATACGCAGTATTTT
J: TRBJ2-2; length: 14; D: -; V: TRBV28; size: -; CDR3: CASSLTEDYRELFF; DNA: TGTGCCAGCAGTTTAACTGAGGATTACCGGGAGCTGTTTTTT
J: TRBJ2-7; length: 14; D: TRBD2; V: TRBV6-1; size: -; CDR3: CASSASLAGGEQYF; DNA: TGTGCCAGCAGTGCTTCCCTAGCGGGAGGCGAGCAGTACTTC
J: TRBJ1-4; length: 16; D: -; V: TRBV11-2; size: -; CDR3: CASSLVSFAGNEKLFF; DNA: TGTGCCAGCAGCTTAGTTTCGTTTGCAGGGAATGAAAAACTGTTTTTT
J: TRBJ2-1; length: 13; D: -; V: TRBV30; size: -; CDR3: CAWSVRGSGEQFF; DNA: TGTGCCTGGAGTGTACGGGGGTCCGGTGAGCAGTTCTTC
J: TRBJ1-1; length: 14; D: -; V: TRBV28; size: once; CDR3: CASWGPPRPTEAFF; DNA: TGTGCCAGCTGGGGGCCGCCCAGGCCAACTGAAGCTTTCTTT
J: TRBJ2-7; length: 18; D: TRBD1; V: TRBV7-8; size: -; CDR3: CASSLEALFGTGDYEQYF; DNA: TGTGCCAGCAGCTTAGAAGCATTGTTCGGGACAGGCGACTACGAGCAGTACTTC
J: TRBJ2-3; length: 16; D: TRBD1; V: TRBV10-3; size: -; CDR3: CAISDPGQGSTDTQYF; DNA: TGTGCCATCAGTGACCCTGGACAGGGGAGCACAGATACGCAGTATTTT
J: TRBJ2-2; length: 15; D: -; V: TRBV5-1; size: -; CDR3: CASSPRGADAGELFF; DNA: TGCGCCAGCAGCCCCCGGGGGGCGGACGCCGGGGAGCTGTTTTTT
J: TRBJ2-5; length: 13; D: -; V: TRBV2; size: -; CDR3: CASSALEGETQYF; DNA: TGTGCCAGCAGTGCACTAGAAGGAGAGACCCAGTACTTC
J: TRBJ1-4; length: 15; D: TRBD1; V: TRBV11-2; size: -; CDR3: CASSPHRGLREKLFF; DNA: TGTGCCAGCAGCCCTCACAGGGGGCTAAGGGAAAAACTGTTTTTT
J: TRBJ2-4; length: 16; D: TRBD2; V: TRBV4-3; size: -; CDR3: CASSRQVGGAKNIQYF; DNA: TGCGCCAGCAGCCGGCAAGTGGGGGGGGCCAAAAACATTCAGTACTTC
J: TRBJ1-4; length: 15; D: TRBD1; V: TRBV25-1; size: -; CDR3: CASRDRGASNEKLFF; DNA: TGTGCCAGTAGGGACAGAGGGGCTTCTAATGAAAAACTGTTTTTT
J: TRBJ2-1; length: 16; D: -; V: TRBV28; size: -; CDR3: CASSLSSQPLRDEQFF; DNA: TGTGCCAGCAGTTTAAGTTCCCAGCCCCTCCGGGATGAGCAGTTCTTC
J: TRBJ2-1; length: 14; D: TRBD2; V: TRBV30; size: once; CDR3: CAWFMGGGVGEQFF; DNA: TGTGCCTGGTTTATGGGCGGGGGGGTTGGTGAGCAGTTCTTC
J: TRBJ2-7; length: 15; D: TRBD1; V: TRBV28; size: -; CDR3: CASARWDRVSYEQYF; DNA: TGTGCCAGCGCCCGGTGGGACAGGGTCTCCTACGAGCAGTACTTC